Below, one T cell receptor beta chain is given with its context. The antigen is not known. The CDR3 is 20 residues long. V dropped 3 bases and J dropped 2; count of bases not matched to a gene: 14. CDR1 is MNHEY, CDR2 SVGEGT, per germline. The data were obtained in a study of CD8 T cells in ankylosing spondylitis. Study-wide results and caveats: In reactive arthritis synovial fluid and blood, some motif variants had been reported before. A TCR beta motif of eight or nine highly homologous variants seemed to mark ankylosing spondylitis blood.

TCRdb processed the 5' RACE reads anew with MiXCR; each CDR3 protein has one entry. Among over 600,000 distinct CDR3 sequences, around 17% were seen once, and the ten largest hold roughly a fifth. This TCR came from a male donor with ankylosing spondylitis. The material sequenced was blood, either unsorted or a sorted T cell fraction (not recorded which). This chain joins TRBV6-2 or TRBV6-3 and TRBJ2-1; 12 bases map to TRBD2. The CDR3: CASSYMGRLAGGLTYNEQFF. The CDR3 DNA follows: TGTGCCAGCAGTTATATGGGGAGGCTAGCGGGAGGGCTTACCTACAATGAGCAGTTCTTC.